The present TCR beta chain was sequenced within a study of human T cells and chemical hapten exposure (dated by TCRdb to the early 2020s). Describing the broader study: For sensitization, 2% DPC in acetone was applied to a 2 cm by 2 cm area of upper inner arm skin. Weekly therapeutic DPC doses were additionally applied to the scalp of patients throughout the approximately 25-week study period. Patch tests used Finn chambers with 0.01% DPC on the upper back, scored after 6 days by International Contact Dermatitis Research Group standards. The patient cohort, mostly female, included alopecia areata with under or over 50% scalp involvement, alopecia totalis and alopecia universalis. The libraries were sequenced as a pool, and the TCR yield per sample differed mostly because of small variations in library volumes within the pool. This study followed changes in the peripheral blood TCR repertoire in vivo during primary and secondary sensitization of alopecia patients to the hapten diphenylcyclopropenone (DPC). Blood samples were taken from patients before sensitization (week 0) and then at 2, 6 and about 24 weeks after DPC sensitization. Blood for TCR sequencing was provided by twenty-nine alopecia patients at one to four time points (pre-sensitization, 2, 6 and 24 weeks). What the research found in general, with its limitations: Expanded TCRs formed significantly more large CDR3 similarity clusters than pre-sensitization or healthy control sets, consistent with antigen-driven responses. DPC sensitization did not change how many TCRs were above 1 in 1000 frequency, and no evidence was found of alterations in global repertoire structure. The number of PT1 expanded TCRs positively correlated with patch test score, significant at thresholds 8, 16 and 32 but not 4. Because all patients had alopecia, a presumed autoimmune disease, the immune response of the patients might differ from that of healthy individuals. After repeated subsampling, the strength of the expansion versus patch-test correlation and the threshold at which it became significant changed.

The library was made by RACE. Sequencer: NextSeq 500. During library preparation, unique molecular identifiers were attached to individual cDNA molecules so that TCRs could be counted in a quantitative, reproducible way. For every blood RNA sample, sequencing covered both the TCR alpha and TCR beta chains. The authors processed their data as follows. Samples had a median of around 92,000 TCRs, with a range from roughly 23,224 to 700,000. V, J and CDR3 annotation of the TCR reads was carried out using the Decombinator software suite. For PS versus PT1 abundance plots, all samples were subsampled to the same number of TCRs (28,000). TCRs were defined as expanded if absent before sensitization and observed at least eight times at the 2-week time point. In TCRdb, the public reads were trimmed at Q25 with fastp and aligned with MiXCR, with productive beta chains retained. Rows with a matching CDR3 protein are joined into one entry that keeps the most common DNA and genes. The V and J calls reflect TCRdb's pipeline rather than the authors' work. Here the sample has 180,000 or so distinct CDR3 sequences; about 14% occur a single time. About 1.8% of the sample is held by the ten biggest clonotypes.

The time point label for this specimen denotes: patch test 1, 2 weeks after DPC sensitization. What this sample's treatment or condition label stands for: therapeutic diphenylcyclopropenone sensitization with weekly scalp DPC. At every patch-test visit, the blood draw took place before the patch test was put on. Eligible patients were aged 18 to 70, diagnosed with alopecia, deemed suitable for DPC therapy, and excluded if pregnant. Unfractionated whole blood was collected in Tempus Blood RNA tubes, and total RNA was extracted from that blood. Including the terminal cysteine and phenylalanine, the CDR3 comprises 14 residues. The CDR3 DNA has 42 bases and is translated from base 1. Based on the germline V gene, the CDR1 and CDR2 sequences are SGDLS and YYNGEE. Cut back by 3 bases and 9 bases, the V and J ends lie 16 bases apart. As to this clonotype: Its antigen specificity is not known. No much larger clonotype is one base removed from it; base qualities were not supplied.

The V and J segments used are TRBV9 and TRBJ2-1; a tentative D call is TRBD2 (6 bases match). The sample consisted of whole blood, taken in connection with sensitization to the hapten diphenylcyclopropenone (DPC). This sequence originates from a young woman with alopecia areata. Some clones in this sample may be carry-over from other donors' samples. The CDR3 region reads CASSAGPEGGEQFF. The sequenced DNA is TGTGCCAGCAGCGCGGGTCCGGAGGGTGGTGAGCAGTTCTTC. Where the CDR3 stops, the reference TRBV9 and TRBJ2-1 genes take over; the full variable domain is DSGVTQTPKHLITATGQRVTLRCSPRSGDLSVYWYQQSLDQGLQFLIQYYNGEERAKGNILERFSAQQFPDLHSELNLSSLELGDSALYFCASSAGPEGGEQFFGPGTRLTVL.